A single sample gave rise to the 8 T cell receptor beta chains below, sequenced in a study of liver allograft versus peripheral blood T cells. Study as a whole: Blood and transplanted-liver T cell receptor repertoires from recipients were compared.

TCRdb re-called the reads through MiXCR, storing one row per CDR3 protein. The sample includes 7,000 to 9,500 distinct CDR3 sequences, roughly 18% of them seen just once. The receptors were sampled from a human patient who had a liver transplant. Some T cells may possibly be graft donor cells.

This clonotype came up a few times. The genes are TRBV19 and TRBJ2-3, with D unclear. Trimming removed 4 bases at V and 3 bases at J, with 8 bases between. The length of the CDR3 is 13 residues. Per germline, CDR1 LNHDA and CDR2 SQIVND (reference sequence). Written as DNA, the CDR3 is TGTGCCAGTAGTAATTCAGATACAGATACGCAGTATTTT. This sequence encodes CASSNSDTDTQYF.

This clonotype is labeled medium-sized. The chain carries TRBV30 and TRBJ1-4, with 7 bases identical to TRBD1. J lost 0 bases, V lost 1 base, and 5 bases had no gene match. The CDR3 totals 16 residues. Germline V gene data show CDR1 as GTSNPN and CDR2 as SVGIG (reference sequence). CDR3 sequence (DNA): TGTGCCTGGAGTGCGGGACAGATCTCAACTAATGAAAAACTGTTTTTT. This gives the protein CAWSAGQISTNEKLFF.

By sample share, this clonotype is medium-sized. The V call is TRBV28, the J call TRBJ2-4; tentatively, D is TRBD2 (5 bases). This CDR3 is 16 amino acids long. V gave up 1 base and J gave up 7 bases, with 17 bases separating them. The germline V gene has CDR1 MDHEN and CDR2 SYDVKM. For the CDR3, the DNA is TGTGCCAGCAGTTTATCAGGAAGATACTCGGGGAACATTCAGTACTTC. This translates into CASSLSGRYSGNIQYF. The whole variable domain, filled in from reference TRBV28 and TRBJ2-4, reads DVKVTQSSRYLVKRTGEKVFLECVQDMDHENMFWYRQDPGLGLRLIYFSYDVKMKEKGDIPEGYSVSREKKERFSLILESASTNQTSMYLCASSLSGRYSGNIQYFGAGTRLSVL.

This clonotype is labeled medium-sized. This chain joins TRBV29-1 and TRBJ2-7; unclear D gene. V shed 4 bases and J shed 7 bases, with 11 bases lying between them. CDR1 and CDR2 from the germline V gene are SQVTM and ANQGSEA. This CDR3 region has 11 residues. CDR3 nucleotide sequence: TGCAGCGTTGTGTGGGTGTCGGAGCAGTACTTC. As protein: CSVVWVSEQYF.

This clonotype is labeled as medium-sized. The rearrangement uses TRBV6-6 and TRBJ1-2; a weak D match, TRBD1 (5 bases). V lost 5 bases to trimming and J lost 4 bases, with 11 bases between them. This CDR3 region has 13 residues. Per germline, CDR1 MNHNY and CDR2 SVGAGI (reference sequence). The CDR3 region is CASSRQLLYGYTF. CDR3 nucleotides: TGTGCCAGCAGTAGACAGCTCCTCTATGGCTACACCTTC.

There are a few counts of this clonotype. The chain has TRBV19 and TRBJ2-7; a possible D gene is TRBD2 (6 bases). V was cut by 4 bases and J by 7 bases, with 14 bases left in between. This CDR3 is built from 13 residues. Germline V CDR1 and CDR2: LNHDA, SQIVND (reference sequence). The CDR3 coding sequence is TGTGCCAGTAGTAAGAGGACGGCGGGAGAGCAGTACTTC. Its protein is CASSKRTAGEQYF.

The chain joins TRBV7-9 to TRBJ2-5; 9 nucleotides align to TRBD1. J gave up 5 bases and V 2 bases, and 6 bases lay outside the gene matches. Per germline, CDR1 SEHNR and CDR2 FQNEAQ (reference sequence). The CDR3 is 15 amino acids. For the CDR3, the DNA is TGTGCCAGCAGCTTAATAACAGGGGGCGATGAGACCCAGTACTTC. Its protein product is CASSLITGGDETQYF.

Sample share makes this clonotype medium-sized. The V call is TRBV28, the J call TRBJ1-5; D is uncertain. Germline loops: CDR1 MDHEN, CDR2 SYDVKM. Deletions cut 8 bases from V and 6 bases from J, with 14 bases between. This CDR3 region has 13 residues. This chain's CDR3 is CASRFVTGQPQHF. CDR3 DNA sequence: TGTGCCAGCCGATTTGTAACGGGTCAGCCCCAGCATTTT.